The present T cell receptor beta chain was sequenced within a study of blood T cell repertoires in COVID-19. Study as a whole: PBMCs, B-cell-depleted T cells, or T cells were the source of the cDNA or gDNA that made up the material.

Germline assignment: CDR1 KGHSH and CDR2 LQKENI. V was shortened by 2 bases and J by 0 bases, with 8 bases between the two germline ends. This CDR3 is built from 14 residues. Clones were read by immunoSEQ multiplex PCR, and TCRdb kept only the in-frame ones, dropping some. The table records around 90,000 clones, 75% to 85% of them present only once. The sequenced sample was peripheral blood. This chain links TRBV18 with TRBJ2-7, with D perhaps matching TRBD2 (5 bases). The TCR comes from a human donor in a cohort sampled during active COVID-19. CDR3 bases: TGTGCCAGCTCACCAGGAGGAAGCTCCTACGAGCAGTACTTC. Its translation is CASSPGGSSYEQYF.